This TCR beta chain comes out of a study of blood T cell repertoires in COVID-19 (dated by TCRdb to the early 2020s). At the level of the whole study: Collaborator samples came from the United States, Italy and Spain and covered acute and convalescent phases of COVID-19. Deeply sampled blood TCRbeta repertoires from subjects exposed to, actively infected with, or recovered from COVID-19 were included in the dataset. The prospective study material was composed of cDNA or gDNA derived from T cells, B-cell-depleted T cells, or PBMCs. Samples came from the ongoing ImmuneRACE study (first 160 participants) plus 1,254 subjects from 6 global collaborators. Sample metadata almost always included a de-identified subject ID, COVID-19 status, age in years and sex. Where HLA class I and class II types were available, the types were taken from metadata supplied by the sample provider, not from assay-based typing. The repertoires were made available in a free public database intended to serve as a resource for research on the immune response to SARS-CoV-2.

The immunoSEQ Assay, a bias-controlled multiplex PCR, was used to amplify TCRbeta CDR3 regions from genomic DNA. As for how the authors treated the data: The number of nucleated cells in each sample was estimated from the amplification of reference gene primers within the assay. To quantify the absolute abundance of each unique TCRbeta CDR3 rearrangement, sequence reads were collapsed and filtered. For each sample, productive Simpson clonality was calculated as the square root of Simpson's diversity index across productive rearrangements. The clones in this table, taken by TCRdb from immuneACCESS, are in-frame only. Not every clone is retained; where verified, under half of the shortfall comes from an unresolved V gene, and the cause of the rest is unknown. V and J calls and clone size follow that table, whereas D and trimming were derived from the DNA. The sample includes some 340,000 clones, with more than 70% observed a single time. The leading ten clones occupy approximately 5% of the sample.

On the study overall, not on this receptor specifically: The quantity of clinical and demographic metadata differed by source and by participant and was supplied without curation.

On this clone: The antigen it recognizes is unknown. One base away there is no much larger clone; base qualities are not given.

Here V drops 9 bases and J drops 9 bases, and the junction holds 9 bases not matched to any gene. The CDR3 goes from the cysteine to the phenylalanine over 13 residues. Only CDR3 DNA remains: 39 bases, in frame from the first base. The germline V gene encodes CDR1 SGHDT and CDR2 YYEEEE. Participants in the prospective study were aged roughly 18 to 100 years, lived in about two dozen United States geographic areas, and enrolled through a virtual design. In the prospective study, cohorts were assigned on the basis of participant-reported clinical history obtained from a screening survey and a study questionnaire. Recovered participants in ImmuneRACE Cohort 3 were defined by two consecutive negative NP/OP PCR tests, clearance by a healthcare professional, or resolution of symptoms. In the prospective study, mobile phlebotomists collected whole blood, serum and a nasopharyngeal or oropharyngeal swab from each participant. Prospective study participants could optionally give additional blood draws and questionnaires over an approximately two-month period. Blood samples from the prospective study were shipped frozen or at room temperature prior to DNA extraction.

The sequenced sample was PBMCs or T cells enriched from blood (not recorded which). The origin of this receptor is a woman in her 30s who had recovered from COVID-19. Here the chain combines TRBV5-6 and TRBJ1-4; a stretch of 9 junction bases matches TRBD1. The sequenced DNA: TGTGCCATCCCCGGGACAGGGTTTCAAAAACTGTTTTTT. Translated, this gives CAIPGTGFQKLFF.